These 23 T cell receptor beta chains were all obtained from the same sample, sequenced in a study of cytomegalovirus exposure and HLA in healthy donors. PCR employed 60 Vbeta and 13 Jbeta primers. Data came from immunoSEQ multiplex PCR; TCRdb stores just in-frame clones and leaves some out. Found here are around 180,000 clones, about 88% of them singletons; the top ten hold under 2%. The sequenced sample consisted of PBMCs. These receptors came from a woman in her late teens or twenties in good health and CMV-seronegative.

This sequence joins TRBV4-3 and TRBJ1-2; no definite D call. The length of the CDR3 is 16 residues. V lost 4 bases, J lost 0 bases, and 15 bases lay in between. The germline gives CDR1 LGHNA, CDR2 YSLEER. The CDR3, as DNA: TGCGCCAGCAGCCGAGACCTGCCCGGGACTAACTATGGCTACACCTTC. This translates into CASSRDLPGTNYGYTF.

The chain carries TRBV4-1 and TRBJ2-2; 9 bases align to TRBD2. Per germline, CDR1 MGHRA and CDR2 YSYEKL. The junction had 8 bases not matched to a gene; V was cut back by 2 bases and J by 4 bases. The CDR3 spans 17 residues. The CDR3 DNA sequence: TGCGCCAGCAGCCAACCCACACAGCGGGGGGTCACCGGGGAGCTGTTTTTT. Protein: CASSQPTQRGVTGELFF.

The chain employs TRBV4-2 and TRBJ1-2; no firm D call. Deletions cut 8 bases from V and 2 bases from J, with 18 bases between. CDR1 and CDR2 from the germline V gene are LGHNA and YNFKEQ. This CDR3 has 15 residues. CDR3 loop: CASAADSDVNYGYTF. The CDR3 DNA reads as TGTGCCAGCGCGGCCGACTCGGATGTCAACTATGGCTACACCTTC.

The count of this clone is one. The gene calls are TRBV19 and TRBJ1-1; TRBD1 is a possible D gene (5 bases). Germline lookup yields CDR1 LNHDA and CDR2 SQIVND (reference sequence). The CDR3 contains 16 residues. The germline V and J ends were trimmed by 1 base and 0 bases, with 12 bases remaining between them. This CDR3 reads CASSIAGFGVNTEAFF. The CDR3 coding sequence is TGTGCCAGTAGTATAGCAGGGTTTGGGGTGAACACTGAAGCTTTCTTT.

V and J are TRBV4-1 and TRBJ2-2; perhaps TRBD2 as D (7 bases). Germline CDR1 reads MGHRA; CDR2 reads YSYEKL. Trimming cost V 9 bases and J 7 bases, with 24 bases left between them. The CDR3 is 16 amino acids. This CDR3 reads CASREQGGALGGELFF. In DNA form, the CDR3 reads TGCGCCAGTAGGGAACAGGGAGGGGCGTTAGGCGGGGAGCTGTTTTTT.

The J gene is TRBJ1-5, the V gene TRBV7-9; D unresolved. The CDR3 sequence is 13 residues long. CDR1 and CDR2 (germline): SEHNR, FQNEAQ (reference sequence). Between the trimmed V and J ends, which lost 5 bases and 6 bases, there was a span of 11 bases. Written as DNA, the CDR3 is TGTGCCAGCAGCCCCGGGGTGAGTCAGCCCCAGCATTTT. Residues: CASSPGVSQPQHF.

The chain couples TRBV5-1 to TRBJ2-3; D might be TRBD2 (5 bases). There are 17 residues in the CDR3. Germline CDR1 SGHRS, CDR2 YFSETQ. The V end was cut by 4 bases, the J end by 1 base, with 19 bases between. The CDR3 protein is CASSLGRGGKGTDTQYF. CDR3 in DNA: TGCGCCAGCAGCCTTGGCCGGGGTGGGAAAGGCACAGATACGCAGTATTTT.

The CDR3 loop is CASSTTGQNQPQHF. The CDR3 coding sequence is TGTGCCAGTAGTACGACAGGGCAGAATCAGCCCCAGCATTTT. The chain has TRBV19 and TRBJ1-5, with TRBD1 matching over 7 bases. Trimming cost V 4 bases and J 4 bases; bases outside gene matches: 4. Germline V CDR1 and CDR2: LNHDA, SQIVND (reference sequence). The CDR3 is 14 amino acids.

The rearrangement links TRBV5-5 to TRBJ2-7; perhaps TRBD1 as D (5 bases). Germline V lookup: CDR1 SGHKS, CDR2 YYEKEE (reference sequence). The CDR3 loop spans 14 amino acids. Trimming took 2 bases from V and 2 from J, leaving 11 bases between them. CDR3 in amino acids: CASSFSDRTYEQYF. CDR3 coding DNA: TGTGCCAGCAGCTTCTCCGACAGAACCTACGAGCAGTACTTC.

This clone was counted between two and nine times. This rearrangement joins TRBV15 to TRBJ2-5; TRBD1 agrees at 7 bases. The CDR3 has 14 amino acids. From germline, CDR1 is LNHNV and CDR2 YYDKDF (reference sequence). Trimming at V came to 4 bases and at J to 1 base, leaving 3 bases not matched to a gene. In DNA form, the CDR3 reads TGTGCCACCAGCACCAGGGACAGCCAAGAGACCCAGTACTTC. Its protein product is CATSTRDSQETQYF.

This sequence joins TRBV5-4 and TRBJ2-6; D remains ambiguous. V was shortened by 2 bases and J by 0 bases, with 3 bases between the two germline ends. Germline V gives CDR1 SGHNT, CDR2 YYREEE (reference sequence). The length of the CDR3 is 14 residues. The CDR3 sequence: CASSFRSGANVLTF. The DNA of the CDR3 is TGTGCCAGCAGCTTCCGCTCTGGGGCCAACGTCCTGACTTTC. The variable domain in full, completed from reference TRBV5-4 and TRBJ2-6, reads ETGVTQSPTHLIKTRGQQVTLRCSSQSGHNTVSWYQQALGQGPQFIFQYYREEENGRGNFPPRFSGLQFPNYSSELNVNALELDDSALYLCASSFRSGANVLTFGAGSRLTVL.

Note on this clone: Germline and junction disagree at one end, which may indicate a read error. J is TRBJ1-1 and V is TRBV7-9; no definite D call. There are 12 residues in the CDR3. Germline V gene sequence: CDR1 SEHNR, CDR2 FQNEAQ (reference sequence). The CDR3 protein is CSSSFMNTEAFF. CDR3 DNA sequence: TGTTCCAGCAGCTTTATGAACACTGAAGCTTTCTTT.

As concerns this clone: The same CDR3 is also encoded by other DNA sequences in this sample. The J gene is TRBJ2-3, the V gene TRBV19; 11 nucleotides match TRBD2. From germline, CDR1 is LNHDA and CDR2 SQIVND (reference sequence). CDR3 length equals 17 residues. Trimming cost V 3 bases and J 0 bases; bases outside gene matches: 5. In nucleotides, the CDR3 is TGTGCCAGTAGTATGATCCCTAGCGGGAGGAGCACAGATACGCAGTATTTT. This codes for CASSMIPSGRSTDTQYF.

J is TRBJ2-1 and V is TRBV7-2; 10 positions agree with TRBD2. Germline trimming cut 1 base from V and 5 bases from J; bases unmatched to any gene: 2. CDR3 length: 15 residues. Germline CDR1 and CDR2: SGHTA and FQGNSA. The CDR3, as DNA: TGTGCCAGCAGCTTAGTAGCGGGAGGTAACAATGAGCAGTTCTTC. Translated: CASSLVAGGNNEQFF.

This chain connects TRBV6-6 to TRBJ2-7; 12 nucleotides agree with TRBD2. The CDR3 spans 13 residues. CDR1 is MNHNY and CDR2 is SVGAGI in the germline V gene (reference sequence). After removal of 9 bases from V and 6 bases from J, the junction contained 6 bases not matched to a gene. The CDR3 sequence is CASRLAGVGEQYF. CDR3 DNA: TGTGCCAGTCGACTAGCGGGGGTCGGCGAGCAGTACTTC.

This chain links TRBV6-1 with TRBJ1-5; a possible D gene is TRBD1 (6 bases). Germline-derived CDR1 and CDR2 are MNHNS and SASEGT. This CDR3 comprises 15 residues. Trimming removed 6 bases from V and 1 base from J, with 13 bases in between. CDR3 DNA: TGTGCCAGCAGGGGAACAGGGTGGAGCAATCAGCCCCAGCATTTT. Translation gives CASRGTGWSNQPQHF.

The chain carries TRBV9 and TRBJ2-5, with D possibly matching TRBD2 (7 bases). Trimming took off 0 bases at V and 11 bases at J, with 23 bases between the two ends. From germline, CDR1 is SGDLS and CDR2 YYNGEE. The CDR3 contains 16 residues. In nucleotides, the CDR3 is TGTGCCAGCAGCGTAGATACGGGGGGCCTTGGTAGTGAGCAGTACTTC. It encodes CASSVDTGGLGSEQYF. Looking up the rest from reference TRBV9 and TRBJ2-5 gives the full variable domain: DSGVTQTPKHLITATGQRVTLRCSPRSGDLSVYWYQQSLDQGLQFLIQYYNGEERAKGNILERFSAQQFPDLHSELNLSSLELGDSALYFCASSVDTGGLGSEQYFGPGTRLLVL.

The chain recombines TRBV5-6 with TRBJ1-1; possibly TRBD1 for D (6 bases). Looked up from germline, CDR1 is SGHDT and CDR2 is YYEEEE. The CDR3 spans 14 residues. V lost 3 bases, J lost 5 bases, and 14 bases lay in between. CDR3 protein: CASSWGPGTTEAFF. The CDR3 DNA reads as TGTGCCAGCAGCTGGGGGCCAGGGACGACTGAAGCTTTCTTT.

The chain joins TRBV7-9 to TRBJ2-1, with 9 bases matching TRBD2. Per germline, CDR1 SEHNR and CDR2 FQNEAQ (reference sequence). Germline trimming cut 3 bases from V and 3 bases from J; bases unmatched to any gene: 15. This CDR3 has 19 residues. CDR3 sequence: CASSFPSEGGGALYNEQFF. The CDR3 DNA reads TGTGCCAGCAGCTTCCCTTCCGAGGGCGGGGGGGCTCTCTACAATGAGCAGTTCTTC. Drawing the rest from reference TRBV7-9 and TRBJ2-1, the complete variable domain is DTGVSQNPRHKITKRGQNVTFRCDPISEHNRLYWYRQTLGQGPEFLTYFQNEAQLEKSRLLSDRFSAERPKGSFSTLEIQRTEQGDSAMYLCASSFPSEGGGALYNEQFFGPGTRLTVL.

Details on this clone: The sample contains more than one DNA sequence encoding this CDR3. The V gene is TRBV27, the J gene TRBJ1-6, with D tentatively TRBD1 (5 bases). Trimming shortened V by 3 bases and J by 10 bases, and 13 bases separated the two germline ends. The CDR3 length is 14 residues. CDR1 is MNHEY and CDR2 is SMNVEV in the germline V gene (reference sequence). The CDR3, as DNA: TGTGCCAGCAGTTTGGGGCAGGGAGGGTCACCCCTCCACTTT. This sequence encodes CASSLGQGGSPLHF.

The chain recombines TRBV5-5 with TRBJ2-1; a possible D gene is TRBD1 (5 bases). The germline V gene encodes CDR1 SGHKS and CDR2 YYEKEE (reference sequence). The CDR3 has 15 amino acids. V lost 3 bases, J lost 6 bases, and 16 bases lay in between. CDR3 residues: CASSSRVRMGNEQFF. CDR3 nucleotide sequence: TGTGCCAGCAGCTCCAGGGTTCGGATGGGCAATGAGCAGTTCTTC.

This CDR3 is CASDRGGTEAFF. CDR3 in DNA: TGTGCCAGTGACAGGGGAGGCACTGAAGCTTTCTTT. V and J are TRBV7-9 and TRBJ1-1; 8 bases agree with TRBD1. The length of the CDR3 is 12 residues. Germline CDR1 is SEHNR and CDR2 is FQNEAQ (reference sequence). Trimming cost V 9 bases and J 4 bases; bases outside gene matches: 4.

The chain carries TRBV2 and TRBJ2-7, with 7 bases that match TRBD2. V was pared by 8 bases and J by 5 bases, with 3 bases of the junction left unmatched. In germline, CDR1 is SNHLY, CDR2 FYNNEI. The CDR3 consists of 11 residues. Here the CDR3 reads CASAGAHEQYF. DNA for the CDR3: TGTGCCAGCGCGGGAGCCCACGAGCAGTACTTC.